This T cell receptor beta chain was sequenced for a study of response to subunit inactivated influenza vaccine. Findings of the study overall: The authors suggested that every seasonal influenza vaccination recruits few new T cells.

This CDR3 contains 12 residues. Germline CDR1 is SQVTM and CDR2 is ANQGSEA. J lost 10 bases, V lost 6 bases, and 9 bases had no gene match. A remark on this clonotype: What it binds is unknown.

TCRdb re-analysed the RT-PCR reads in MiXCR, keeping a single row per CDR3 protein. Counted here are 500,000 to 650,000 distinct CDR3 sequences, less than 10% occurring once; the ten biggest clones make up roughly 13%. This sample comprised PBMCs from blood, obtained around 25 months after vaccination. This receptor was taken from a man between 50 and 75 years old who received an inactivated influenza vaccine. The chain uses TRBV29-1 and TRBJ2-1, with 7 bases lining up with TRBD2. The chain's CDR3 is CSVQRLAREQFF. Written as DNA, the CDR3 is TGCAGCGTACAACGACTAGCCCGGGAGCAGTTCTTC.